One sample yielded the 4 T cell receptor beta chains listed below, sequenced in a study of PD-1 blockade in classical Hodgkin lymphoma. The table came from immunoSEQ multiplex PCR; TCRdb's copy has only in-frame clones and leaves some out. The table includes 70,000 or so clones, over 90% detected once. Indicated time point: newly diagnosed, previously untreated cHL patient sample. Specimen: peripheral blood mononuclear cells (PBMCs). The receptors shown here come from a human donor with classical Hodgkin lymphoma.

The chain couples TRBV10-2 to TRBJ1-6; D unresolved. Germline V gene data show CDR1 as WSHSY and CDR2 as SAAADI. This CDR3 region has 11 residues. Deletions cut 8 bases from V and 9 bases from J, with 8 bases between. The CDR3 spells CASGIGSPLHF. The CDR3 region has the DNA TGCGCCAGCGGAATCGGTTCACCCCTCCACTTT.

The genes are TRBV6-5 and TRBJ2-2; the match to TRBD1 covers 9 bases. Looked up from germline, CDR1 is MNHEY and CDR2 is SVGAGI. CDR3 length: 15 amino acids. The V gene end was trimmed by 4 bases and the J gene end by 1 base; junction bases not matched to a gene: 1. The CDR3 here is CASSSTGGNTGELFF. CDR3 in DNA: TGTGCCAGCAGTTCGACAGGGGGGAACACCGGGGAGCTGTTTTTT.

This clone came up once. The chain uses TRBV29-1 and TRBJ1-2; weak D call: TRBD1 (5 bases). Germline V CDR1 and CDR2: SQVTM, ANQGSEA. Trimming pared 7 bases from V and 3 bases from J, leaving 9 bases between. CDR3 size: 11 residues. This CDR3 is CSGGTDYGYTF. Here the CDR3 DNA reads TGCAGCGGTGGGACTGACTATGGCTACACCTTC. Complete variable domain (other parts from reference TRBV29-1 and TRBJ1-2): SAVISQKPSRDICQRGTSLTIQCQVDSQVTMMFWYRQQPGQSLTLIATANQGSEATYESGFVIDKFPISRPNLTFSTLTVSNMSPEDSSIYLCSGGTDYGYTFGSGTRLTVV.

CDR3 DNA: TGTGCCACTAGGGGGGGGAACACTGAAGCTTTCTTT. This encodes CATRGGNTEAFF. J is TRBJ1-1 and V is TRBV19, with D perhaps matching TRBD1 (6 bases). The CDR3 runs to 12 residues. The V gene's germline CDR1 is LNHDA and CDR2 SQIVND (reference sequence). Trimming pared 10 bases from V and 1 base from J, leaving 10 bases between. Supplemented by reference TRBV19 and TRBJ1-1, the full variable domain reads DGGITQSPKYLFRKEGQNVTLSCEQNLNHDAMYWYRQDPGQGLRLIYYSQIVNDFQKGDIAEGYSVSREKKESFPLTVTSAQKNPTAFYLCATRGGNTEAFFGQGTRLTVV.